The rows below give T cell receptor beta chains drawn from one sample of a study of T cell responses to AZD1222 COVID-19 vaccine. Profiled with immunoSEQ multiplex PCR; TCRdb holds only in-frame clones, not every one. Of roughly 140,000 clones listed, around nine tenths were seen once; the top ten hold less than 3.5%. Sample: peripheral blood, taken 28 days after the second AZD1222 dose. The receptors derive from an adult who received the AZD1222 COVID-19 vaccine. CDR3s include the opening cysteine and the closing phenylalanine or tryptophan. Fields, in order: V gene, D gene, J gene, clone size, CDR3 DNA, CDR3 protein. D genes are given only for firm matches. The size entry is marked missing in some rows and otherwise reads once, few, many or a size class.

V gene: TRBV19
D gene: TRBD1
J gene: TRBJ1-1
clone size: few
CDR3 DNA: TGTGCCAGTAGCCTTGTAGGGGGCTCGACTGAAGCTTTCTTT
CDR3 protein: CASSLVGGSTEAFF

V gene: TRBV7-9
D gene: .
J gene: TRBJ2-5
clone size: .
CDR3 DNA: TGTGCCAGCAGCTTAAGAGGTTCAGGGAGCGGGGAGACCCAGTACTTC
CDR3 protein: CASSLRGSGSGETQYF

V gene: TRBV12-5
D gene: .
J gene: TRBJ1-6
clone size: .
CDR3 DNA: TGTGCTAGTGGTTTGGCGTATTCACCCCTCCACTTT
CDR3 protein: CASGLAYSPLHF

V gene: TRBV27
D gene: .
J gene: TRBJ1-2
clone size: .
CDR3 DNA: TGTGCCAGCAGTCCCTCAGGAAGGAACTATGGCTACACCTTC
CDR3 protein: CASSPSGRNYGYTF

V gene: TRBV7-6
D gene: .
J gene: TRBJ2-1
clone size: .
CDR3 DNA: TGTGCCAGCAGCTTAGCGGGGCGGTCGTTTTGGGATGAGCAGTTCTTC
CDR3 protein: CASSLAGRSFWDEQFF

V gene: TRBV5-6
D gene: TRBD1
J gene: TRBJ1-2
clone size: .
CDR3 DNA: TGTGCCAGCAGCCTCAGACAGGGTGATGGCTACACCTTC
CDR3 protein: CASSLRQGDGYTF

V gene: TRBV12-3/TRBV12-4
D gene: .
J gene: TRBJ2-2
clone size: .
CDR3 DNA: TGTGCCAGCAGCCAAGGGACCTTCGGGGAGCTGTTTTTT
CDR3 protein: CASSQGTFGELFF

V gene: TRBV19
D gene: TRBD1
J gene: TRBJ1-5
clone size: .
CDR3 DNA: TGTGCCAGTAGTGCAAGGACAGGGGGCGGCCAGCCCCAGCATTTT
CDR3 protein: CASSARTGGGQPQHF

V gene: TRBV19
D gene: TRBD2
J gene: TRBJ2-7
clone size: .
CDR3 DNA: TGTGCCAGTAAGGCGGGAGAGGGGTACGAGCAGTACTTC
CDR3 protein: CASKAGEGYEQYF

V gene: TRBV15
D gene: .
J gene: TRBJ2-4
clone size: .
CDR3 DNA: TGTGCCACCAGCAGAGGAGCTTTAGGGGGGTATGGAAACATTCAGTACTTC
CDR3 protein: CATSRGALGGYGNIQYF

V gene: TRBV2
D gene: TRBD1
J gene: TRBJ1-1
clone size: .
CDR3 DNA: TGTGCCAGCCCCCCCATTTGGGACAGGTCTACGTTGAACACTGAAGCTTTCTTT
CDR3 protein: CASPPIWDRSTLNTEAFF

V gene: TRBV19
D gene: .
J gene: TRBJ1-1
clone size: few
CDR3 DNA: TGTGCCAGTAATCCGGGCCTTCGTGCGGACACTGAAGCTTTCTTT
CDR3 protein: CASNPGLRADTEAFF

V gene: TRBV11-2
D gene: .
J gene: TRBJ2-3
clone size: .
CDR3 DNA: TGTGCCAGCAGCTGGGCAGCTAGCACAGATACGCAGTATTTT
CDR3 protein: CASSWAASTDTQYF

V gene: TRBV6-5
D gene: .
J gene: TRBJ1-1
clone size: once
CDR3 DNA: TGTGCCAGCAGCGCACTGGGTGAGGGGTTGAGAGCTTTCTTT
CDR3 protein: CASSALGEGLRAFF

V gene: TRBV29-1
D gene: .
J gene: TRBJ2-3
clone size: .
CDR3 DNA: TGCAGCCAGCGGCTTGGGGGTACGCAGTATTTT
CDR3 protein: CSQRLGGTQYF

V gene: TRBV18
D gene: TRBD1
J gene: TRBJ1-1
clone size: .
CDR3 DNA: TGTGCCAGCTCACCACCGACAGGGGCGAACACTGAAGCTTTCTTT
CDR3 protein: CASSPPTGANTEAFF

V gene: TRBV16
D gene: .
J gene: TRBJ1-2
clone size: .
CDR3 DNA: TGTGCCAGCAGCCCCCTCCAATGGTCTAACTATGGCTACACCTTC
CDR3 protein: CASSPLQWSNYGYTF

V gene: TRBV20-1
D gene: .
J gene: TRBJ2-3
clone size: .
CDR3 DNA: TGCAGTGCTAGTGGGCTGGTGGATACGCAGTATTTT
CDR3 protein: CSASGLVDTQYF

V gene: TRBV2
D gene: .
J gene: TRBJ1-1
clone size: .
CDR3 DNA: TGTGCCAGCAGTGATTTAGGAGCTGAAGCTTTCTTT
CDR3 protein: CASSDLGAEAFF

V gene: TRBV7-6
D gene: .
J gene: TRBJ2-2
clone size: .
CDR3 DNA: TGTGCCAGCAGCTTAGCCGGCTCTAACACCGGGGAGCTGTTTTTT
CDR3 protein: CASSLAGSNTGELFF

V gene: TRBV2
D gene: TRBD1
J gene: TRBJ1-5
clone size: .
CDR3 DNA: TGTGCCAGCAGTTCCACAACGACAGGGGCCAATCAGCCCCAGCATTTT
CDR3 protein: CASSSTTTGANQPQHF

V gene: TRBV2
D gene: .
J gene: TRBJ2-7
clone size: .
CDR3 DNA: TGTGCCAGCGTGGAGGGAGCCGAGCAGTACTTC
CDR3 protein: CASVEGAEQYF

V gene: TRBV27
D gene: .
J gene: TRBJ1-5
clone size: .
CDR3 DNA: TGTGCCAGCAGTTTCGCAGGTAGCAATCAGCCCCAGCATTTT
CDR3 protein: CASSFAGSNQPQHF

V gene: TRBV2
D gene: TRBD1
J gene: TRBJ1-5
clone size: .
CDR3 DNA: TGTGCCAGCAGCCTGACCGGGACAGGGAACAATCAGCCCCAGCATTTT
CDR3 protein: CASSLTGTGNNQPQHF